Sequencing of this T cell receptor beta chain was carried out in a study of long-term antiretroviral therapy in people with HIV. CDR1 SNHLY and CDR2 FYNNEI come from the germline V gene. The CDR3 loop spans 16 amino acids. Trimming left V 8 bases short and J 5 bases short, with 24 bases between. Assay version v3.0 of immunoSEQ was used, and it was run at survey level. Per-sample targets for sequencing were roughly 40,000-50,000 T-cell genomes. TCRdb's table, derived via immunoSEQ multiplex PCR, lists solely in-frame clones and lacks some. The sample consists of some 33,000 clones, about 95% of them appearing once.

The receptor was isolated from a man aged 25-45 years with HIV. This chain uses TRBV2 with TRBJ1-1; D is uncertain. The sample here was unsorted PBMCs, taken 6.6 years after starting antiretroviral therapy. This CDR3 reads CASGSSHNPPRTEAFF. DNA for the CDR3: TGTGCCAGCGGCTCATCTCACAACCCTCCTCGAACTGAAGCTTTCTTT.